The T cell receptor beta chain described here comes from a study of CD8 T cells in ankylosing spondylitis. Notes on the study in general: Clones linked to the disease showed a CD8+ phenotype. They occurred at relatively low frequencies in peripheral blood.

The CDR3 consists of 16 residues. Looked up from germline, CDR1 is SGHDT and CDR2 is YYEEEE. The V segment lost 5 bases and the J segment 4 bases; nucleotides outside the gene matches: 13. 5'-RACE, quantitative and with molecular barcodes, yielded the TCR beta libraries. TCRdb passed the 5' RACE reads through MiXCR, listing each CDR3 protein once. The sample has approximately 110,000 distinct CDR3 sequences, 24% seen once; the top ten hold around 12%. This clonotype was recorded a few times. Its antigen is not known. This rearrangement joins TRBV5-6 to TRBJ2-7; 9 nucleotides line up with TRBD2. What was sequenced was synovial fluid, either unsorted or a sorted T cell fraction (not recorded which). This receptor was taken from a male donor with ankylosing spondylitis. Here the CDR3 reads CASRIFGREGLYEQYV. CDR3 bases: TGTGCCAGCAGAATATTCGGGCGGGAGGGCCTGTACGAGCAGTACGTC.